The clone carrying this T cell receptor beta chain was recorded many times. Its antigen remains unknown. The data belong to a study of T cell repertoires in cytomegalovirus infection. Findings and limits, study-wide: The study found HLA-C-restricted CMV-specific TCR beta clonotypes dominating the ex vivo response.

CDR1 and CDR2 (germline): SGHVS, FQNEAQ. Trimming took 3 bases from V and 10 from J; bases not matched to a gene: 6. This CDR3 region has 16 residues. Each CDR3 protein gets one entry after TCRdb re-called the reads with MiXCR. This sample has around 430,000 distinct CDR3 sequences, with roughly 43% found just once. The chain joins TRBV7-8 to TRBJ2-1; 16 bases map to TRBD2. The source material was cultured PBMCs, sampled from culture after CMV antigen stimulation. This receptor was taken from a human donor in good health (CMV status not recorded). Some clones in this sample may be carry-over from other donors' samples. This CDR3 reads CASSLGPGLAGGEQFF. The CDR3 DNA sequence: TGTGCCAGCAGCTTGGGACCGGGACTAGCGGGAGGGGAGCAGTTCTTC.